This is a list of T cell receptor beta chains from one sample in a study of shared clonotypes between healthy human individuals. Generated by immunoSEQ multiplex PCR, the TCRdb table keeps only in-frame clones and is missing some. The repertoire holds 2 million or so clones, over 85% seen once, with 0.13% in the top ten. Sequenced material: naive CD4+ T cells sorted from blood. The source of these receptors is a man between 18 and 35 years old in good health. Each CDR3 is given with its conserved first and last residue. The order of the fields is D gene, J gene, V gene, clone size, CDR3 protein, CDR3 DNA. The D gene is left open where the match is weak. Size tells how often a clone was seen (once, few, many) or the class of an expanded clone, and some rows leave it out.

- | TRBJ1-2 | TRBV9 | - | CASSPRDGFNYGYTF | TGTGCCAGCAGCCCGCGGGACGGTTTCAACTATGGCTACACCTTC
- | TRBJ2-3 | TRBV6-1 | - | CASSDTLGDTQYF | TGTGCCAGCAGTGATACGCTCGGAGATACGCAGTATTTT
- | TRBJ1-1 | TRBV28 | once | CASSLDPASPEAFF | TGTGCCAGCAGTTTGGACCCAGCGAGTCCTGAAGCTTTCTTT
- | TRBJ1-2 | TRBV19 | - | CASSISGGQAYGYTF | TGTGCCAGTAGTATTTCGGGGGGCCAGGCCTATGGCTACACCTTC
TRBD1 | TRBJ2-7 | TRBV28 | - | CASSLAQGVWNEQYF | TGTGCCAGCAGTTTAGCCCAGGGGGTGTGGAACGAGCAGTACTTC
- | TRBJ1-1 | TRBV19 | - | CASRGLRGTEAFF | TGTGCCAGTAGGGGATTGAGGGGCACTGAAGCTTTCTTT
- | TRBJ2-7 | TRBV7-9 | - | CASSYGTSGEQYF | TGTGCCAGCAGCTATGGGACCTCCGGCGAGCAGTACTTC
- | TRBJ2-5 | TRBV29-1 | - | CSVQIPDRNTQETQYF | TGCAGCGTTCAAATCCCAGACAGAAATACCCAAGAGACCCAGTACTTC
- | TRBJ2-7 | TRBV19 | - | CASRAGWEQYF | TGTGCCAGTAGAGCGGGCTGGGAGCAGTACTTC
- | TRBJ2-7 | TRBV9 | - | CASSVGPDSYEQYF | TGTGCCAGCAGCGTAGGCCCGGATTCCTACGAGCAGTACTTC
TRBD2 | TRBJ2-1 | TRBV10-3 | - | CAISVKSGRSYNEQFF | TGTGCCATCAGTGTAAAAAGCGGGAGGTCCTACAATGAGCAGTTCTTC
TRBD1 | TRBJ2-7 | TRBV5-4 | - | CASSRDRGYEQYF | TGTGCCAGCAGCAGGGACAGGGGGTACGAGCAGTACTTC
- | TRBJ2-3 | TRBV6-1 | - | CASSAIGRTDTQYF | TGTGCCAGCAGTGCTATCGGGCGCACAGATACGCAGTATTTT
- | TRBJ1-5 | TRBV6-6 | once | CASSYSSGVQPQHF | TGTGCCAGCAGTTACTCCTCAGGGGTTCAGCCCCAGCATTTT
TRBD1 | TRBJ2-2 | TRBV25-1 | - | CASSGRGTGNTGELFF | TGTGCCAGCAGTGGTCGGGGGACAGGGAACACCGGGGAGCTGTTTTTT
- | TRBJ2-1 | TRBV11-2 | - | CASSPTAGWSFF | TGTGCCAGCAGCCCGACAGCGGGCTGGTCGTTCTTC
- | TRBJ1-2 | TRBV18 | - | CASSPPGAAYGYTF | TGTGCCAGCTCACCACCAGGGGCAGCCTATGGCTACACCTTC
- | TRBJ2-1 | TRBV5-3 | - | CARSSKIRELFF | TGTGCCAGAAGCTCCAAAATTAGGGAGCTGTTCTTC
TRBD2 | TRBJ2-7 | TRBV18 | - | CASSPFGTSGHEQYF | TGTGCCAGCTCACCATTCGGGACTAGCGGCCACGAGCAGTACTTC
TRBD1 | TRBJ1-1 | TRBV13 | - | CASSHDRDTEAFF | TGTGCCAGCAGTCATGACAGGGACACTGAAGCTTTCTTT
TRBD1 | TRBJ1-1 | TRBV6-1 | once | CASSEEKAGGVNTEAFF | TGTGCCAGCAGTGAAGAAAAGGCAGGGGGTGTGAACACTGAAGCTTTCTTT
- | TRBJ1-2 | TRBV30 | - | CAAGQSRYGYTF | TGTGCCGCCGGACAATCCCGCTATGGCTACACCTTC
TRBD1 | TRBJ2-5 | TRBV10-3 | - | CAASDRVQETQYF | TGTGCCGCCTCCGACAGGGTACAAGAGACCCAGTACTTC
- | TRBJ1-5 | TRBV2 | - | CASSDREDLSNQPQHF | TGTGCCAGCAGTGATAGGGAGGACCTTAGCAATCAGCCCCAGCATTTT
TRBD1 | TRBJ1-4 | TRBV7-9 | - | CASSSLGTGGEKLFF | TGTGCCAGCAGCTCCCTGGGGACAGGGGGTGAAAAACTGTTTTTT
- | TRBJ2-3 | TRBV25-1 | - | CASRPALTGTDTQYF | TGTGCCAGCAGGCCCGCCTTAACTGGCACAGATACGCAGTATTTT